The clone carrying this TCR beta chain has just a few counts. Libraries were prepared by immunoSEQ multiplex PCR; TCRdb keeps only in-frame clonotypes and omits some of them. The sample carries tens of thousands of clones, 79% recorded once. Trimming stripped 5 bases from V and 5 bases from J, with 7 bases between. This CDR3 contains 12 residues. CDR1 SEHNR and CDR2 FQNEAQ come from the germline V gene (reference sequence). The sampling schedule covered blood at baseline, cycle 4 day 1, and cycle 7 day 1. This entry comes from a study of OX40 agonist ivuxolimab in advanced cancers. The wider study: The study treated patients with ivuxolimab, an agonistic anti-OX40 (CD134) antibody. Three patients, one with hepatocellular carcinoma and two with cutaneous melanoma, responded partially.

This rearrangement joins TRBV7-9 to TRBJ1-5, with no clear D. This sample comprised CD4+ or CD8+ T cells sorted from blood, obtained in a trial of the OX40 agonist ivuxolimab. This TCR was recovered from an adult with an advanced solid tumor such as melanoma, head and neck, liver or kidney cancer. Here the CDR3 DNA reads TGTGCCAGCAGCGCCGTGTATCAGCCCCAGCATTTT. Translated: CASSAVYQPQHF.